A selection of T cell receptor beta chains follows, all from one sample in a study of regulatory T cells in long-lasting Graves disease. A single record per CDR3 protein comes from TCRdb applying MiXCR to the multiplex PCR reads. Of fewer than 550,000 distinct CDR3 sequences listed, more than 15% are singletons. This sample was shared with a second study, whose subject was T cells in Graves' hyperthyroidism and ophthalmopathy.

The source was peripheral blood mononuclear cells (PBMCs), collected at new diagnosis, from a patient treated with antithyroid drugs. The origin of the receptors is a woman in her forties or fifties with Graves disease. The CDR3 runs from the conserved cysteine through the conserved F or W. A D gene is named only where the DNA matches it firmly. Not every row has a clone size; where given, it reads once, few, many or a size class.

NA TRBJ2-3 TRBV3-1 NA CASSPSTGMSPTQYF TGTGCCAGCAGCCCGTCGACAGGTATGAGCCCTACGCAGTATTTT
NA TRBJ2-1 TRBV9 TRBD2 CASSGSQRESSYNEQFF TGTGCCAGCAGCGGATCCCAGCGGGAAAGCTCCTACAATGAGCAGTTCTTC
NA TRBJ1-6 TRBV27 TRBD1 CASSLWGEDRYYSPLHF TGTGCCAGCAGTCTTTGGGGGGAGGACAGGTATTATTCACCCCTCCACTTT
many TRBJ1-1 TRBV12-3/TRBV12-4 NA CASSLARGGAGSAFF TGTGCCAGCAGTTTAGCTAGGGGAGGTGCCGGGTCAGCTTTCTTT
many TRBJ1-1 TRBV27 NA CASSLNGGNEAFF TGTGCCAGCAGTTTAAATGGGGGAAATGAAGCTTTCTTT
NA TRBJ2-2 TRBV20-1 TRBD1 CSARQGATGELFF TGCAGTGCTAGACAGGGGGCGACCGGGGAGCTGTTTTTT
many TRBJ1-1 TRBV28 NA CASSSVVGAFF TGTGCCAGCAGTTCGGTGGTGGGAGCTTTCTTT
many TRBJ1-1 TRBV18 NA CASSPQDKNTEAFF TGTGCCAGCTCACCACAAGATAAGAACACTGAAGCTTTCTTT
few TRBJ2-5 TRBV3-1 NA CASSQDLAQETQYF TGTGCCAGCAGCCAAGATTTGGCGCAAGAGACCCAGTACTTC
many TRBJ1-5 TRBV20-1 TRBD1 CSAGTGVNQPQHF TGCAGTGCTGGGACAGGGGTCAATCAGCCCCAGCATTTT
few TRBJ1-5 TRBV19 TRBD1 CASSHSGTGFGYSNQPQHF TGTGCCAGTAGCCACTCCGGGACAGGGTTCGGATATAGCAATCAGCCCCAGCATTTT
few TRBJ2-2 TRBV6-2/TRBV6-3 TRBD1 CASILGTANTGELFF TGTGCCAGCATTCTGGGGACAGCGAACACCGGGGAGCTGTTTTTT
NA TRBJ2-4 TRBV25-1 NA CASSDLLGAGSIQYF TGTGCCAGCAGTGACCTGCTTGGGGCCGGGAGCATTCAGTACTTC
few TRBJ1-5 TRBV6-1 TRBD1 CATKRNGLGTVVYSNQPQHF TGTGCCACCAAACGAAACGGTCTGGGGACAGTGGTTTATAGCAATCAGCCCCAGCATTTT
few TRBJ1-3 TRBV19 NA CASQRQRSGNTIYF TGTGCCAGTCAACGACAACGCTCTGGAAACACCATATATTTT
few TRBJ2-5 TRBV19 NA CASRGANQETQYF TGTGCCAGTAGGGGGGCCAACCAAGAGACCCAGTACTTC
many TRBJ2-3 TRBV28 TRBD2 CASRRTSGADTQYF TGTGCCAGCAGAAGAACTAGCGGTGCGGATACGCAGTATTTT
many TRBJ1-1 TRBV11-2 NA CASSLDRIENTEAFF TGTGCCAGCAGCTTAGATCGTATAGAGAACACTGAAGCTTTCTTT
few TRBJ1-1 TRBV2 TRBD1 CASSSITGGVNTEAFF TGTGCCAGCAGTTCTATTACAGGGGGCGTGAACACTGAAGCTTTCTTT
many TRBJ2-7 TRBV2 NA CASNRQTGYEQYF TGTGCCAGCAATAGACAGACAGGCTACGAGCAGTACTTC
few TRBJ2-7 TRBV15 TRBD1 CATSTSPEGANEQYF TGTGCCACCAGCACTAGTCCAGAGGGGGCGAACGAGCAGTACTTC
few TRBJ2-5 TRBV28 NA CASTGPILAQYF TGTGCCAGCACAGGGCCAATTCTGGCCCAGTACTTC
many TRBJ2-7 TRBV5-1 NA CASSVDYSYEQYF TGCGCCAGCAGCGTGGACTACTCCTACGAGCAGTACTTC
many TRBJ2-7 TRBV12-3/TRBV12-4 NA CASSRPSAPYEQYF TGTGCCAGCAGTCGGCCCTCGGCACCCTACGAGCAGTACTTC
many TRBJ2-7 TRBV10-2 NA CASSPTGVYEQYF TGCGCCAGCAGTCCAACTGGAGTCTACGAGCAGTACTTC
many TRBJ1-1 TRBV3-1 NA CASSQGRGRANTEAFF TGTGCCAGCAGCCAAGGGCGGGGTCGGGCGAACACTGAAGCTTTCTTT
many TRBJ2-7 TRBV28 TRBD1 CASSYDRVRQYF TGTGCCAGCAGTTACGACAGGGTACGGCAGTACTTC
NA TRBJ2-5 TRBV5-1 NA CASRLMGQGQETQYF TGCGCCAGCAGACTCATGGGGCAGGGACAAGAGACCCAGTACTTC
few TRBJ1-5 TRBV29-1 TRBD1 CSVGQGDQPQHF TGCAGCGTAGGACAGGGGGATCAGCCCCAGCATTTT
few TRBJ1-3 TRBV7-9 TRBD1 CASSFYRDSGAGNTIYF TGTGCCAGCAGCTTCTACCGGGACAGCGGGGCTGGAAACACCATATATTTT
few TRBJ1-6 TRBV7-9 TRBD1 CASSLGTGSNSPLHF TGTGCCAGCAGCTTAGGGACAGGGAGTAATTCACCCCTCCACTTT
NA TRBJ1-1 TRBV29-1 NA CSGGELNTEAFF TGCAGCGGGGGAGAATTGAACACTGAAGCTTTCTTT
NA TRBJ2-3 TRBV29-1 TRBD2 CSVAGTSGVPDTQYF TGCAGCGTTGCCGGGACTAGCGGGGTACCAGATACGCAGTATTTT
many TRBJ1-1 TRBV28 TRBD1 CASSSPGQGSSEAFF TGTGCCAGCAGTTCCCCGGGACAGGGAAGTTCTGAAGCTTTCTTT
NA TRBJ1-5 TRBV7-2 NA CASSVGIYSNQPQHF TGTGCCAGCAGCGTCGGCATTTATAGCAATCAGCCCCAGCATTTT
NA TRBJ1-1 TRBV20-1 NA CSASGHEAFF TGCAGTGCTTCGGGTCATGAAGCTTTCTTT